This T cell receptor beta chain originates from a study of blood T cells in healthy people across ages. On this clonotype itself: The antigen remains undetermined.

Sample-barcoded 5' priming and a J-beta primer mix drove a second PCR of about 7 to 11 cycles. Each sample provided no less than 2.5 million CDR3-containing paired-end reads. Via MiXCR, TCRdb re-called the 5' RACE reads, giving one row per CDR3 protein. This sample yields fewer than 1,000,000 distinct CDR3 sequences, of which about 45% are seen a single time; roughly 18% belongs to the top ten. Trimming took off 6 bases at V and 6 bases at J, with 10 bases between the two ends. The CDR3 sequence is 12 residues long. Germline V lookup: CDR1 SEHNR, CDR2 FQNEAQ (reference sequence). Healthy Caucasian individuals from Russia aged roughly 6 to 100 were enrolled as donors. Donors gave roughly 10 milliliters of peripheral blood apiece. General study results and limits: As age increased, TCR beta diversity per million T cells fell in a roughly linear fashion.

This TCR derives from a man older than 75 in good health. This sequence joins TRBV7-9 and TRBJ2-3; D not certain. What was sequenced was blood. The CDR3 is CASRDGRDTQYF. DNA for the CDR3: TGTGCCAGCAGGGATGGGCGGGATACGCAGTATTTT.